This TCR beta chain was captured in a study of PD-L1 blockade in urothelial cancer (TCRdb year 2017). Regarding the complete study: Therapy was started at some point between 2014 and 2016 for all patients, and atezolizumab 1,200 mg was administered intravenously every 3 weeks. About 85% of the roughly 30 patients were males with bladder-origin urothelial cancer, and about 65% of the roughly 30 reported a prior smoking history. An ECOG performance status of 0 or 1 was recorded for the patients, and 0 to 3 prior chemotherapy regimens had been received by the patients. Blood samples were analyzed 3 weeks after the start of treatment (second dose) and 6 weeks after the start of treatment. Blood samples yielded a median of around 150,000 T cells and more than 80,000 unique TCRs, with median clonality roughly 0.084. The study, an exploratory multi-omic analysis, examined somatic, immune and clinical correlates of response to PD-L1 blockade with atezolizumab in urothelial cancer. Pretreatment tumor samples, along with matched peripheral blood collected serially before and after atezolizumab treatment, underwent TCR sequencing. Progression-free survival longer than 6 months counted as durable clinical benefit, and TCR features were additionally tested against both progression-free and overall survival. Whole exome sequencing and RNA sequencing of pretreatment tumors were performed alongside TCR sequencing in the same patients. Durable clinical benefit was achieved by nine patients but not by the remaining 20. Around 30 patients had pretreatment blood TCR-seq, around 25 had at least one posttreatment blood collection, and around 25 had tumor TCR-seq. The investigation overall reported the following: Because of the small sample size (n of about 30) and the many exploratory analyses performed, the results are intended to be regarded as hypothesis-generating. Improved progression-free and overall survival was found to be associated with pretreatment peripheral blood TCR clonality below the median. Patients with durable benefit showed greater expansion of tumor-associated TCR clones in peripheral blood 3 weeks after starting treatment (n ≈ 22, p = 0.022).

This clone was counted a single time. It lacks a known antigen. The record has no base qualities; no much larger clone is one base away. The CDR3 measures 16 amino acids from cysteine to phenylalanine. Only the CDR3 DNA stays, 48 bases, in frame from base 1. V is pruned by 5 bases and J by 3 bases, leaving 13 bases of the junction without a gene match. Synthetic TCR analog templates were spiked into each PCR so that absolute template abundance could be estimated from read counts. TCRbeta CDR3 regions were amplified from genomic DNA with bias-controlled V and J gene primers using the immunoSEQ assay. Sequencing of rearranged TCRbeta segments was performed at approximately 20X coverage. On the authors' methods: Clustering was used to correct sequencing errors, and CDR3s were annotated against IMGT so that V, D and J genes could be assigned. Downstream analyses used only productive TCRbeta rearrangements, leaving out any out-of-frame or stop-codon sequences. To compute clonality, Shannon entropy was normalized by the log of the number of unique productive sequences and then subtracted from one. Fisher's exact test with Benjamini-Hochberg correction, using a cutoff of adjusted p below 0.01, was how clones that differed between time points or between blood and tumor were identified. TCRdb re-hosts the immuneACCESS table, in-frame sequences only. Its copies lack some clones; in the studies checked, an unresolved V gene accounts for under half of them, and the cause for the rest is not known. Clone size and V and J calls were adopted from that table, with D and trimming inferred from the DNA. This sample holds some 50,000 clones; around nine tenths were observed only once. The ten largest clones represent roughly 14% of the sample.

The label giving this sample's time point can be read as: pretreatment peripheral blood. The cohort comprised more than 25 patients with locally advanced or metastatic urothelial carcinoma treated at Memorial Sloan Kettering on a trial protocol. Peripheral blood mononuclear cells were collected pretreatment and during treatment, with between 1 and 8 total time points obtained per patient. The Qiagen DNeasy Blood extraction kit was used to purify genomic DNA from total PBMCs and from tumor samples. PBMCs were collected pretreatment and during treatment, and were isolated and stored as previously described.

The clonotype originates from an older woman with urothelial cancer. Sequenced here: PBMCs, sampled around atezolizumab (anti-PD-L1) treatment. The chain was built from TRBV5-7 and TRBJ2-7, with 8 bases aligning to TRBD1. TRBV5-7 is known as an ORF, though its function is uncertain. Here is the DNA: TGTGCCAGCAGACGGGGAAATAGACAGGGGCACTACGAGCAGTACTTC. Its product reads: CASRRGNRQGHYEQYF.